The T cell receptor beta chain described here comes from a study of blood T cell repertoires in COVID-19. V was shortened by 3 bases and J by 5 bases, with 11 bases between the two germline ends. This CDR3 is built from 15 residues. Germline CDR1 SGHAT, CDR2 FQNNGV. Libraries were prepared by immunoSEQ multiplex PCR; TCRdb keeps only in-frame clonotypes and omits some of them. The table shows about 380,000 clones, with around 87% occurring only once. The participants were between about 18 and 90 years old and came from about two dozen US areas. Recovered status in Cohort 3 required two negative PCRs, clearance, or symptom resolution.

The sequenced material came from PBMCs or T cells enriched from blood (not recorded which). The chain joins TRBV11-2 to TRBJ1-6; D remains unclear. The receptor was derived from a man aged 25 to 45 who had recovered from COVID-19. Here the CDR3 reads CASSFRRGNNSPLHF. CDR3 in DNA: TGTGCCAGCAGCTTTAGACGGGGAAATAATTCACCCCTCCACTTT.